This T cell receptor (beta chain) was sequenced for a study of blood T cell repertoires in COVID-19. Study-level information: Researchers got acute and convalescent COVID-19 samples from the United States, Italy and Spain. T cells, B-cell-depleted T cells, or PBMCs provided the cDNA or gDNA that served as material.

Assay used: immunoSEQ multiplex PCR; TCRdb lists only in-frame clones, some missing. The sample lists over 300,000 clones, around 89% occurring once. The receptor was derived from a man in his late teens or twenties with active or convalescent COVID-19. Sequenced: peripheral blood.

CDR3 in DNA: TGTGCCAGCACCGATCGCAGGGTTACCTACGAGCAGTACTTC. Protein: CASTDRRVTYEQYF. This chain connects TRBV27 to TRBJ2-7; D possibly corresponds to TRBD1 (5 bases). Germline V gene data show CDR1 as MNHEY and CDR2 as SMNVEV (reference sequence). This CDR3 has 14 residues. The ends were cut back, 7 bases at V and 2 bases at J, with 15 bases in the middle.